The 4 T cell receptor beta chains listed next were all sequenced from one sample in a study of T cell changes during pregnancy in multiple sclerosis. The table came from immunoSEQ multiplex PCR; TCRdb's copy has only in-frame clones and leaves some out. The sample has around 80,000 clones, around 90% seen once. The source material was peripheral blood, sampled before pregnancy. The source of these receptors is a female donor with multiple sclerosis, enrolled in a pregnancy study.

The chain joins TRBV21-1 to TRBJ2-2; TRBD1, as called in the table, went unchecked against the DNA. TRBV21-1 is described as a pseudogene. The CDR3 is made up of 16 amino acids. CDR3 bases: TGTGCCAGCAGCTCAAAGGGGACAGTGGGCCCCGGGGAGCTGTTTTTT. It translates to CASSSKGTVGPGELFF.

This chain uses TRBV21-1 with TRBJ2-7; TRBD1 is the table's D call and was not checked against the DNA. TRBV21-1 corresponds to a pseudogene. The CDR3 runs to 15 residues. Here the CDR3 reads CASRLFGQGPYEQYF. The DNA for the CDR3 is TGTGCCAGCAGACTCTTCGGACAGGGTCCCTACGAGCAGTACTTC.

This chain uses TRBV29-1 with TRBJ1-5; the match to TRBD1 covers 7 bases. CDR1 and CDR2 (germline): SQVTM, ANQGSEA. There are 14 residues in the CDR3. J lost 11 bases, V lost 7 bases, and 17 bases had no gene match. CDR3 nucleotides: TGCAGCGCCTTCTCAGGGGAGGACAGGACGTCCCAGCATTTT. It translates to CSAFSGEDRTSQHF.

The gene calls are TRBV27 and TRBJ2-7, with 9 bases that match TRBD1. CDR1 and CDR2 from the germline V gene are MNHEY and SMNVEV (reference sequence). The CDR3 is 14 amino acids. Germline trimming cut 3 bases from V and 1 base from J; bases unmatched to any gene: 1. The CDR3 sequence: CASSFGTGSYEQYF. CDR3 DNA sequence: TGTGCCAGCAGTTTTGGGACAGGGTCCTACGAGCAGTACTTC.